This T cell receptor beta chain was sequenced for a study of T-cell reconstitution after alpha-beta-depleted transplantation in children. Study conclusions and caveats: At the one-year point after transplant, T-cell counts and TCRbeta diversity were found to come mostly from T cells that had been newly produced. At around two months after transplant, the alpha-beta T cells were reportedly derived from several hundred expanded clones that came from non-depleted graft cells.

This CDR3 has 15 amino acids. Germline V gives CDR1 DFQATT, CDR2 SNEGSKA (reference sequence). Trimming left V 3 bases short and J 8 bases short, with 20 bases between. Details on this clonotype: The antigen is undetermined.

Preparing the TCRbeta library involved the use of unique molecular identifiers. TCRdb re-called the PCR reads with MiXCR, one entry per CDR3 protein. The sample has approximately 350,000 distinct CDR3 sequences; 15% to 20% are singletons. The chain employs TRBV20-1 and TRBJ2-1; maybe TRBD1 (6 bases). The TCR comes from a male patient under 10 years old who had a stem cell transplant for acute lymphoblastic leukemia, so the T cells may come from the graft donor. The sample in question was PBMCs, mostly from graft donor cells, obtained 360 days after TCRalphabeta/CD19-depleted stem cell transplant. The CDR3 nucleotides are TGCAGTGCTAGCCACTCCCTTAGGGGGATCGATGAGCAGTTCTTC. It specifies CSASHSLRGIDEQFF.